These T cell receptor beta chains were read from a single sample in a study of blood T cell repertoires in COVID-19. Sequencing used immunoSEQ multiplex PCR; TCRdb keeps in-frame clones, though not all of them. The data hold more than 150,000 clones, with about 81% observed a single time. The specimen was peripheral blood. The origin of the receptors is a man aged 30 to 45 with active or convalescent COVID-19. The CDR3 runs from the conserved cysteine through the conserved F or W. D genes are given only for firm matches. The size field is filled for only some rows; it gives once, few, many or a size class.

J | V | D | size | DNA | CDR3
TRBJ1-2 | TRBV14 | . | . | TGTGCCAGCAGCCAACCGGGGAACCCAAACTATGGCTACACCTTC | CASSQPGNPNYGYTF
TRBJ1-1 | TRBV6-5 | TRBD1 | . | TGTGCCAGCAGTCCGTACAGGGGGCCGCAGAATGAAGCTTTCTTT | CASSPYRGPQNEAFF
TRBJ1-2 | TRBV18 | TRBD1 | . | TGTGCCAGCTCACCTGGGACAGGGGCTAACTATGGCTACACCTTC | CASSPGTGANYGYTF
TRBJ2-3 | TRBV5-8 | TRBD2 | . | TGTGCCAGCAGCTTGGTCGTTTTTCGCGGGGGGAGCACAGATACGCAGTATTTT | CASSLVVFRGGSTDTQYF
TRBJ2-6 | TRBV6-5 | TRBD2 | . | TGTGCCAGCAGTTACGCGGGGGTTGGGGCCAACGTCCTGACTTTC | CASSYAGVGANVLTF
TRBJ1-5 | TRBV15 | TRBD1 | . | TGTGCCACCAGCAGAGTGGGGACAGACGATCAGCCCCAGCATTTT | CATSRVGTDDQPQHF
TRBJ2-1 | TRBV29-1 | . | few | TGCAGCGCCCTAGGTTTAGGAGAAAATGAGCAGTTCTTC | CSALGLGENEQFF
TRBJ1-1 | TRBV6-5 | . | . | TGTGCCAGCAGAAGGCAAGGGGGAGCGACTGAAGCTTTCTTT | CASRRQGGATEAFF
TRBJ1-4 | TRBV27 | TRBD1 | . | TGTGCCAGCTCCCCACGACAGGGCCCTTCAACTAATGAAAAACTGTTTTTT | CASSPRQGPSTNEKLFF
TRBJ2-3 | TRBV7-6 | TRBD1 | . | TGTGCCAGCAGCTTATTCGACAGGGGGCCGTCAGATACGCAGTATTTT | CASSLFDRGPSDTQYF
TRBJ2-1 | TRBV24-1 | TRBD1 | once | TGTGCCACCAGTGATGTTGACAGGGTGGGGAATGAGCAGTTCTTC | CATSDVDRVGNEQFF
TRBJ1-2 | TRBV13 | TRBD1 | . | TGTGCCAGCAGCTTAGAGGGGGACCGGGACAGGGAGGACTATGGCTACACCTTC | CASSLEGDRDREDYGYTF
TRBJ2-1 | TRBV24-1 | . | . | TGTGCCACCAGTGATCTAGCCCCGGAGACCTACAATGAGCAGTTCTTC | CATSDLAPETYNEQFF
TRBJ2-1 | TRBV30 | . | . | TGTGCCTGCTCGAATAGGGGCCTATTCAATGAGCAGTTCTTC | CACSNRGLFNEQFF
TRBJ1-2 | TRBV28 | . | once | TGTGCCAGCAGTGAATCGACTTATGGCTACACCTTC | CASSESTYGYTF
TRBJ1-1 | TRBV12-3/TRBV12-4 | . | . | TGTGCCAGCAGGGCAGGGGAAGCTTTCTTT | CASRAGEAFF
TRBJ2-2 | TRBV11-2 | TRBD2 | . | TGTGCCAGCAGCTCCGGACTAGCGGGGGCCCGCACCGGGGAGCTGTTTTTT | CASSSGLAGARTGELFF
TRBJ2-7 | TRBV27 | TRBD2 | many | TGTGCCAGCAGTTTAGGCGGGAGGATCGAGCAGTACTTC | CASSLGGRIEQYF
TRBJ1-2 | TRBV19 | . | . | TGTGCCAGTACTCCGGGAATGGATGGCTACACCTTC | CASTPGMDGYTF
TRBJ1-1 | TRBV7-9 | TRBD1 | . | TGTGCCAGCAGCCCCCAGGGACAGCTGAACACTGAAGCTTTCTTT | CASSPQGQLNTEAFF
TRBJ2-1 | TRBV5-1 | TRBD2 | . | TGCGCCAGCAGCCCGGGACTAGCGGGAGAGGATGAGCAGTTCTTC | CASSPGLAGEDEQFF
TRBJ2-1 | TRBV2 | . | . | TGTGCCAGCAGTGAAGCGCTTAGCAGAGCCAAAAAGTTCTTC | CASSEALSRAKKFF
TRBJ1-2 | TRBV27 | . | . | TGTGCCAGCAGTTTATCGATCGGACAAGGGTATGGCTACACCTTC | CASSLSIGQGYGYTF
TRBJ1-5 | TRBV5-4 | . | . | TGTGCCAGCAGCTTATCCCTCCCGGGGAGGCCTGGTCAGCCCCAGCATTTT | CASSLSLPGRPGQPQHF
TRBJ2-1 | TRBV6-2/TRBV6-3 | TRBD2 | . | TGTGCCAGCAGTTTTCAGACTAGCGGGGGCTACAATGAGCAGTTCTTC | CASSFQTSGGYNEQFF
TRBJ2-1 | TRBV9 | TRBD1 | once | TGTGCCAGCAGCGTACCCAAGGACGGACAGGGGGAGGACAATGAGCAGTTCTTC | CASSVPKDGQGEDNEQFF
TRBJ2-1 | TRBV28 | TRBD1 | . | TGTGCCAGCAGCTCGGGACAGGGGGCGCCCAATGAGCAGTTCTTC | CASSSGQGAPNEQFF
TRBJ2-5 | TRBV13 | . | . | TGTGCCAGCAGCCTCCTCGGGGAGACCCAGTACTTC | CASSLLGETQYF
TRBJ1-6 | TRBV10-1 | . | . | TGCGCCAGCAGTCAGGGAAGGTGGGATTCACCCCTCCACTTT | CASSQGRWDSPLHF
TRBJ2-7 | TRBV29-1 | TRBD1 | . | TGCAGCGTGGATACCCCCGGGACAGGGGCGCGGGAGCAGTACTTC | CSVDTPGTGAREQYF
TRBJ2-1 | TRBV5-1 | TRBD2 | . | TGCGCCAGCGACAGCGGGGGGGTAACCACTGAGCAGTTCTTC | CASDSGGVTTEQFF
TRBJ2-5 | TRBV5-4 | TRBD1 | . | TGTGCCAGCAGCTCAGCAGGACAGGGGGCAGGGACCCAGTACTTC | CASSSAGQGAGTQYF
TRBJ1-4 | TRBV10-3 | . | . | TGTGCCATCAGCGCCAGGCCCTCCGGGGCTAATGAAAAACTGTTTTTT | CAISARPSGANEKLFF
TRBJ2-3 | TRBV7-2 | . | . | TGTGCCAGCAGCTTAGCGCAGGGATCCCCGGGCACAGATACGCAGTATTTT | CASSLAQGSPGTDTQYF
TRBJ1-2 | TRBV6-6 | TRBD1 | . | TGTGCCAGCAGTTGGGACAGGGGGCCCGATGGCTACACCTTC | CASSWDRGPDGYTF
TRBJ1-5 | TRBV6-1 | TRBD1 | once | TGTGCCAGCAGTGAAAACAGGGACAGCCAGCCCCAGCATTTT | CASSENRDSQPQHF
TRBJ2-1 | TRBV7-9 | TRBD2 | . | TGTGCCAGCAGCTCGACTAGCGGGAGGGCCCTTCTCGATGAGCAGTTCTTC | CASSSTSGRALLDEQFF
TRBJ1-5 | TRBV6-2/TRBV6-3 | . | . | TGTGCCAGCAGTTACTCCCGGGGGTTTAGCAATCAGCCCCAGCATTTT | CASSYSRGFSNQPQHF
TRBJ1-2 | TRBV24-1 | . | . | TGTGCCACCAGTGACCCGGGCTATGGCTACACCTTC | CATSDPGYGYTF
TRBJ1-5 | TRBV3-1/TRBV3-2 | . | . | TGTGCCAGCAGCCAAGATTGGCAAAGCGGCAATCAGCCCCAGCATTTT | CASSQDWQSGNQPQHF
TRBJ2-3 | TRBV5-5 | TRBD1 | . | TGTGCCAGCAGCGACAGGGGGCGCGGCACAGATACGCAGTATTTT | CASSDRGRGTDTQYF
TRBJ1-1 | TRBV19 | . | . | TGTGCCAGTAGTCCCGGGAGGGGGAGATTTTCGACTGAAGCTTTCTTT | CASSPGRGRFSTEAFF
TRBJ2-1 | TRBV2 | TRBD2 | . | TGTGCCAGCAGTGAACGCAGGGGACTAGGGAATGAGCAGTTCTTC | CASSERRGLGNEQFF
TRBJ1-3 | TRBV27 | . | . | TGTGCCAGCAGTTTACTGGGCCCTGGAAACACCATATATTTT | CASSLLGPGNTIYF
TRBJ2-1 | TRBV7-9 | TRBD1 | . | TGTGCCAGCAGCTTACAGGGGGAGAACCTCTACAATGAGCAGTTCTTC | CASSLQGENLYNEQFF
TRBJ1-5 | TRBV19 | . | . | TGTGCCAGTAGTATAGGGGCTCGCCAGCCCCAGCATTTT | CASSIGARQPQHF
TRBJ1-4 | TRBV4-2 | TRBD1 | few | TGTGCCAGCAGCCAAGACCCAGGACAGGGTTTGGGGCATGAAAAACTGTTTTTT | CASSQDPGQGLGHEKLFF
TRBJ2-3 | TRBV10-1 | TRBD1 | . | TGCGCCAGCAGTGACGAACCGGGACAGGGCACAGATACGCAGTATTTT | CASSDEPGQGTDTQYF
TRBJ2-7 | TRBV11-2 | TRBD1 | . | TGTGCCAGCAGCTTAGGGACAGGGCCGGCCTACGAGCAGTACTTC | CASSLGTGPAYEQYF
TRBJ1-1 | TRBV10-3 | . | . | TGTGCCATCAGTGAGGGGGCCACCGACCCTGAAGCTTTCTTT | CAISEGATDPEAFF
TRBJ2-5 | TRBV2 | TRBD2 | . | TGTGCCAGCAGAAATGGTCTAGCGGGAGAAAGGGAGACCCAGTACTTC | CASRNGLAGERETQYF
TRBJ2-6 | TRBV19 | . | . | TGTGCCAGTAGAACAGGTTTCTCTGGGGCCAACGTCCTGACTTTC | CASRTGFSGANVLTF
TRBJ1-5 | TRBV3-1/TRBV3-2 | . | . | TGTGCCAGCAGCCAACGCGGAACGGATCAGCCCCAGCATTTT | CASSQRGTDQPQHF
TRBJ1-3 | TRBV2 | TRBD1 | . | TGTGCCAGCAGTGACCCGGGACAGCTTATCTCTGGAAACACCATATATTTT | CASSDPGQLISGNTIYF
TRBJ1-5 | TRBV7-2 | . | . | TGTGCCAGCAGCAATACAGGGAAATCCGGGCGTGGTCAGCCCCAGCATTTT | CASSNTGKSGRGQPQHF